These T cell receptor beta chains were read from a single sample in a study of cytomegalovirus exposure and HLA in healthy donors. This table comes from immunoSEQ multiplex PCR, and its TCRdb copy is limited to in-frame clones, with some not included. The profile covers roughly 110,000 clones, with approximately 73% appearing a single time and roughly 8.2% taken by the ten largest. Sequencing used PBMCs. The receptors stem from a man younger than 45 in good health and CMV-seronegative. The conserved cysteine and the conserved F or W are not part of the CDR3 here.

>TRBV27|12|TRBJ1-2
ASRPPGQDYGYT
>TRBV10-3|11|TRBJ2-3
AISEGSGGTQY
>TRBV6-1|16|TRBJ2-7
ASSEAFGQPIFSYEQY
>TRBV6-6|12|TRBJ1-5
ASSQGQLNQPQH
>TRBV30|12|TRBJ2-3
AWSRGGSTDTQY
>TRBV5-1|9|TRBJ2-7
ASSSSYEQY
>TRBV2|10|TRBJ2-1
ASRDYYNEQF
>TRBV9|13|TRBJ1-3
ASSLTGGDGNTIY
>TRBV9|13|TRBJ2-3
ASSVVGRPGDTQY
>TRBV5-5|10|TRBJ2-7
ASSLGGGEQY
>TRBV5-1|12|TRBJ2-5
ASSYQGAGETQY
>TRBV6-5|12|TRBJ2-2
AIRVGPRAGELF
>TRBV5-6|12|TRBJ2-7
ASSLGTGHYEQY
>TRBV13|13|TRBJ2-1
ASSLGASGYNEQF
>TRBV10-3|12|TRBJ1-6
AISEGRENSPLH
>TRBV7-9|11|TRBJ2-4
ATAQGARNIQY
>TRBV18|10|TRBJ1-3
ASSPRENTIY
>TRBV25-1|15|TRBJ2-2
ASSEYGAGQGSGELF
>TRBV27|15|TRBJ1-2
ASSLSIISPLFYGYT
>TRBV2|11|TRBJ2-4
ASSEPGVALQY
>TRBV7-2|14|TRBJ2-5
ASSLAAGGAGKTQY
>TRBV6-1|11|TRBJ1-1
ASQGFVNTEAF
>TRBV6-1|9|TRBJ2-7
ASSGGREQY
>TRBV30|10|TRBJ2-7
AWSATGNEQY
>TRBV7-9|13|TRBJ2-5
ASSLAGGSGETQY
>TRBV11-2|15|TRBJ2-6
ASSLGQGATGANVLT
>TRBV7-3|16|TRBJ2-5
ASSLQVDTNQVKETQY
>TRBV19|10|TRBJ1-2
ASSIQGGGYT
>TRBV4-1|16|TRBJ2-2
ASSQDASGGAYTGELF
>TRBV29-1|13|TRBJ2-7
SVVVPSGRFYEQY
>TRBV5-1|12|TRBJ2-3
ASSSGTNEDTQY